The 31 T cell receptor beta chains given below trace back to one sample, sequenced in a study of cytomegalovirus exposure and HLA in healthy donors. Both 60 Vbeta primers and 13 Jbeta primers went into the PCR. Using immunoSEQ multiplex PCR, the repertoire was profiled, and TCRdb retains in-frame clones only, with some absent. The sample yields 150,000 to 200,000 clones, approximately 81% seen once. Sequenced: PBMCs. The source is a woman aged 25-40 years in good health and CMV-seronegative.

The J gene is TRBJ2-2, the V gene TRBV13; D is possibly TRBD2 (5 bases). The CDR3 spans 14 residues. Germline lookup yields CDR1 PRHDT and CDR2 FYEKMQ (reference sequence). V shed 1 base and J shed 8 bases, with 11 bases lying between them. The DNA of the CDR3 is TGTGCCAGCAGCTTAGATCTCCAGCGGGGGGAGCTGTTTTTT. As protein: CASSLDLQRGELFF.

The chain combines TRBV21-1 with TRBJ1-2; the table names TRBD1, a call not compared with the DNA. TRBV21-1 is given as a pseudogene. The CDR3 contains 17 residues. In DNA, the CDR3 is TGTGCCAGCAGCAAAGGGTCAGGGAAGGATGTGCGCTATGGCTACACCTTC. This translates into CASSKGSGKDVRYGYTF.

V is TRBV7-9 and J is TRBJ1-6; a possible D gene is TRBD1 (5 bases). V lost 2 bases to trimming and J lost 3 bases, with 8 bases between them. The germline V gene encodes CDR1 SEHNR and CDR2 FQNEAQ (reference sequence). The CDR3 sequence is 15 residues long. Here the CDR3 reads CASSLQGVYNSPLHF. As DNA, the CDR3 is TGTGCCAGCAGCTTACAGGGCGTCTATAATTCACCCCTCCACTTT.

This clone occurred once. CDR3 sequence reads: CASSWLAGGQETQYF. DNA of the CDR3: TGCGCCAGCAGCTGGTTAGCGGGGGGGCAAGAGACCCAGTACTTC. The chain combines TRBV5-1 with TRBJ2-5; 11 bases are shared with TRBD2. The CDR3 extends over 15 amino acids. J gave up 2 bases and V 3 bases, and 3 bases lay outside the gene matches. CDR1 and CDR2 (germline): SGHRS, YFSETQ. Full variable domain (rest looked up from reference TRBV5-1 and TRBJ2-5): KAGVTQTPRYLIKTRGQQVTLSCSPISGHRSVSWYQQTPGQGLQFLFEYFSETQRNKGNFPGRFSGRQFSNSRSEMNVSTLELGDSALYLCASSWLAGGQETQYFGPGTRLLVL.

The genes are TRBV4-1 and TRBJ1-1; 9 nucleotides match TRBD1. Trimming took 1 base from V and 0 from J; bases not matched to a gene: 12. CDR3 size: 19 residues. Germline V gene lookup returns CDR1 MGHRA and CDR2 YSYEKL. The CDR3 DNA is TGCGCCAGCAGCCAAGCCTTTGAGACAGGGGGGCTTGTGAACACTGAAGCTTTCTTT. As protein: CASSQAFETGGLVNTEAFF.

The chain links TRBV6-5 to TRBJ2-5; D may be TRBD2 (6 bases). This CDR3 is built from 16 residues. Germline-derived CDR1 and CDR2 are MNHEY and SVGAGI. V lost 0 bases, J lost 5 bases, and 16 bases lay in between. The CDR3, as DNA: TGTGCCAGCAGTTACTCCGACGGGGGAGGTGGGGAGACCCAGTACTTC. It translates to CASSYSDGGGGETQYF.

The rearrangement links TRBV18 to TRBJ1-5; D gene ambiguous. This CDR3 has 12 amino acids. The germline V gene encodes CDR1 KGHSH and CDR2 LQKENI. The V end lost 2 bases, the J end lost 6 bases, and 5 bases lay between the germline ends. The CDR3, as DNA: TGTGCCAGCTCACCATCAGGTCAGCCCCAGCATTTT. This translates into CASSPSGQPQHF. Variable domain in full (rest from reference TRBV18 and TRBJ1-5): NAGVMQNPRHLVRRRGQEARLRCSPMKGHSHVYWYRQLPEEGLKFMVYLQKENIIDESGMPKERFSAEFPKEGPSILRIQQVVRGDSAAYFCASSPSGQPQHFGDGTRLSIL.

The chain uses TRBV4-1 and TRBJ2-3, with D perhaps matching TRBD1 (5 bases). The CDR3 runs 17 residues. The germline V gene encodes CDR1 MGHRA and CDR2 YSYEKL. V was cut by 1 base and J by 2 bases, with 16 bases left in between. The DNA of the CDR3 is TGCGCCAGCAGCCAAGGGGTATGGACACTATCCACAGATACGCAGTATTTT. Translating it yields CASSQGVWTLSTDTQYF.

This clone was recorded only once. The chain recombines TRBV4-1 with TRBJ2-7; 7 bases fit TRBD1. CDR3 length: 11 residues. J lost 6 bases, V lost 4 bases, and 0 bases had no gene match. Germline CDR1 is MGHRA and CDR2 is YSYEKL. The CDR3 region is CASSPGGEQYF. The CDR3 nucleotides read TGCGCCAGCAGCCCAGGGGGCGAGCAGTACTTC.

V is TRBV19 and J is TRBJ1-1; 9 bases map to TRBD1. J was trimmed by 6 bases and V by 7 bases; bases with no gene match: 12. CDR1 is LNHDA, CDR2 SQIVND, per germline (reference sequence). This CDR3 region has 15 residues. The CDR3 loop reads CASTDSGQGLSEAFF. For the CDR3, the DNA is TGTGCCAGTACCGACTCAGGACAGGGGTTGTCTGAAGCTTTCTTT. Together with reference TRBV19 and TRBJ1-1, the CDR3 gives the full variable domain: DGGITQSPKYLFRKEGQNVTLSCEQNLNHDAMYWYRQDPGQGLRLIYYSQIVNDFQKGDIAEGYSVSREKKESFPLTVTSAQKNPTAFYLCASTDSGQGLSEAFFGQGTRLTVV.

J is TRBJ2-7 and V is TRBV27; 11 nucleotides line up with TRBD2. The CDR3 covers 14 residues. V gave up 4 bases and J gave up 4 bases; unmatched junction bases: 3. The germline V gene has CDR1 MNHEY and CDR2 SMNVEV (reference sequence). CDR3: CASSSTSGAYEQYF. DNA for the CDR3: TGTGCCAGCAGTTCGACTAGCGGGGCTTACGAGCAGTACTTC.

The CDR3 is CASSEYLTGPGNTIYF. The CDR3 coding sequence is TGTGCCAGCAGTGAATACTTGACAGGGCCTGGAAACACCATATATTTT. The J gene is TRBJ1-3, the V gene TRBV2, with 7 bases identical to TRBD1. J was trimmed by 2 bases and V by 2 bases; bases with no gene match: 6. The length of the CDR3 is 16 residues. Germline assignment: CDR1 SNHLY and CDR2 FYNNEI.

This rearrangement joins TRBV4-3 to TRBJ2-3; a possible D gene is TRBD2 (6 bases). Germline V CDR1 and CDR2: LGHNA, YSLEER. Trimming took off 3 bases at V and 2 bases at J, with 12 bases between the two ends. The length of the CDR3 is 15 residues. The CDR3 spells CASSQDYQNTDTQYF. The CDR3, as DNA: TGCGCCAGCAGCCAGGACTACCAAAACACAGATACGCAGTATTTT.

The CDR3 region has the DNA TGTGCCAGCAGCTCGACTAGCGGGGGCACCTACAATGAGCAGTTCTTC. Translation gives CASSSTSGGTYNEQFF. The chain combines TRBV5-6 with TRBJ2-1; 12 bases line up with TRBD2. V trimming: 3 bases; J trimming: 2 bases; junction bases outside the gene matches: 3. This CDR3 has 16 residues. CDR1 and CDR2 from the germline V gene are SGHDT and YYEEEE. Based on the CDR3 plus reference TRBV5-6 and TRBJ2-1, the full variable domain is DAGVTQSPTHLIKTRGQQVTLRCSPKSGHDTVSWYQQALGQGPQFIFQYYEEEERQRGNFPDRFSGHQFPNYSSELNVNALLLGDSALYLCASSSTSGGTYNEQFFGPGTRLTVL.

This clone showed up just once. CDR3 nucleotide sequence: TGTGCCAGCAGTTATCGTCCGTCCTCTGGAAACACCATATATTTT. This encodes CASSYRPSSGNTIYF. The chain uses TRBV6-5 and TRBJ1-3; D is undetermined. The CDR3 is 15 residues long. Looked up from germline, CDR1 is MNHEY and CDR2 is SVGAGI. V dropped 3 bases and J dropped 0 bases, with 9 bases sitting between them.

The chain employs TRBV7-2 and TRBJ1-4; no clear D. Trimming shortened V by 5 bases and J by 0 bases, and 16 bases separated the two germline ends. Germline CDR1 reads SGHTA; CDR2 reads FQGNSA. The CDR3 sequence is 17 residues long. The CDR3 here is CASSRPTGSATNEKLFF. In DNA, the CDR3 is TGTGCCAGCAGCCGGCCCACCGGAAGCGCAACTAATGAAAAACTGTTTTTT.

V gene TRBV10-3 combines with J gene TRBJ2-7; 9 bases align to TRBD1. Germline CDR1 reads ENHRY; CDR2 reads SYGVKD. The trim removed 9 bases at V and 0 bases at J, leaving 9 bases unmatched. The CDR3 runs to 15 residues. Here the CDR3 reads CAISPGQGYSYEQYF. The CDR3 coding sequence is TGTGCCATTTCGCCGGGACAGGGATACTCCTACGAGCAGTACTTC.

The rearrangement joins TRBV5-1 to TRBJ1-5, with D tentatively TRBD1 (6 bases). This CDR3 is 13 amino acids long. V lost 4 bases, J lost 6 bases, and 11 bases lay in between. CDR1 SGHRS and CDR2 YFSETQ come from the germline V gene. The CDR3 is CASSPQGGQPQHF. The DNA of the CDR3 is TGCGCCAGCAGCCCTCAAGGGGGTCAGCCCCAGCATTTT.

CDR3 bases: TGTGCCAGTAGTATTTCCGCGTACACTGAAGCTTTCTTT. Protein sequence: CASSISAYTEAFF. This chain links TRBV19 with TRBJ1-1; D not resolved. V gave up 3 bases and J gave up 3 bases, with 8 bases separating them. The germline V gene has CDR1 LNHDA and CDR2 SQIVND (reference sequence). This CDR3 spans 13 amino acids.

The chain uses TRBV7-2 and TRBJ1-2, with D possibly matching TRBD1 (5 bases). V lost 5 bases and J 4 bases, leaving 11 bases between the germline ends. The V gene's germline CDR1 is SGHTA and CDR2 FQGNSA. CDR3 length equals 13 residues. CDR3: CASSKDKGYGYTF. The CDR3 DNA follows: TGTGCCAGCAGCAAGGACAAGGGCTATGGCTACACCTTC.

The V gene is TRBV7-8, the J gene TRBJ2-3; 9 nucleotides match TRBD1. J gave up 0 bases and V 4 bases, and 5 bases lay outside the gene matches. From germline, CDR1 is SGHVS and CDR2 FQNEAQ. CDR3 length: 16 amino acids. The CDR3 reads CASSSFGTGSTDTQYF. CDR3 DNA sequence: TGTGCCAGCAGCTCATTTGGGACAGGGAGCACAGATACGCAGTATTTT.

The rearrangement joins TRBV6-6 to TRBJ1-2, with unresolved D. This CDR3 is built from 11 residues. The V end lost 4 bases, the J end lost 6 bases, and 6 bases lay between the germline ends. Germline CDR1 MNHNY, CDR2 SVGAGI (reference sequence). CDR3 protein: CASSSADGYTF. CDR3 DNA: TGTGCCAGCAGTTCCGCGGATGGCTACACCTTC.

The chain recombines TRBV2 with TRBJ2-7; D is perhaps TRBD1 (6 bases). Germline CDR1 SNHLY, CDR2 FYNNEI. V lost 6 bases and J lost 4, with 13 bases in between. This CDR3 comprises 13 residues. CDR3: CASRYTQGYEQYF. DNA of the CDR3: TGTGCCAGCAGATACACTCAGGGGTACGAGCAGTACTTC.

V and J are TRBV9 and TRBJ1-1; D is possibly TRBD1 (5 bases). The CDR3 is made up of 13 amino acids. Looked up from germline, CDR1 is SGDLS and CDR2 is YYNGEE. Trimming left V 5 bases short and J 1 base short, with 9 bases between. The CDR3 sequence: CASSQQGNTEAFF. CDR3 bases: TGTGCCAGCAGTCAGCAGGGGAACACTGAAGCTTTCTTT.

The J gene is TRBJ1-2, the V gene TRBV27, with 9 bases aligning to TRBD1. Germline loops: CDR1 MNHEY, CDR2 SMNVEV (reference sequence). There are 13 residues in the CDR3. Trimming took 6 bases from V and 5 from J; bases not matched to a gene: 4. The CDR3 DNA reads as TGTGCCAGCAGGACAGGGGGACGGTATGGCTACACCTTC. It translates to CASRTGGRYGYTF.

The genes are TRBV21-1 and TRBJ1-5; the table's D call, TRBD1, was not checked against the DNA. TRBV21-1 is a listed pseudogene. The CDR3 sequence is 16 residues long. As DNA, the CDR3 is TGTGCCAGCAGCAACTGGACAGGGGATAGCAATCAGCCCCAGCATTTT. Translating gives CASSNWTGDSNQPQHF.

V usage is TRBV10-2 and J usage is TRBJ1-3; 9 nucleotides match TRBD1. Losses at the gene ends were 8 bases for V and 3 bases for J; bases not matched to a gene: 17. The length of the CDR3 is 18 residues. CDR1 WSHSY and CDR2 SAAADI come from the germline V gene. The CDR3 DNA reads TGCGCCAGCGGACCTTTTATGGGATGGGACAGGGTTGGAAACACCATATATTTT. Protein sequence: CASGPFMGWDRVGNTIYF.

V usage is TRBV19 and J usage is TRBJ2-5, with D perhaps TRBD1 (6 bases). This CDR3 region has 16 residues. Germline lookup yields CDR1 LNHDA and CDR2 SQIVND (reference sequence). Between the trimmed V and J ends, which lost 7 bases and 1 base, there was a span of 19 bases. CDR3 sequence: CASTLRGSDFQETQYF. The DNA of the CDR3 is TGTGCCAGTACCCTTAGGGGGTCGGACTTCCAAGAGACCCAGTACTTC.

A note on this clone: One end of the junction fails to match germline, which may point to a read error. The chain couples TRBV9 to TRBJ2-3; perhaps TRBD1 as D (6 bases). Germline CDR1 is SGDLS and CDR2 is YYNGEE. CDR3 length: 14 residues. The CDR3 DNA reads TGTGTCAGCAGCCCCCGACAGGGCACAGATACGCAGTATTTT. Translation: CVSSPRQGTDTQYF.

The chain uses TRBV28 and TRBJ1-5, with TRBD1 identical over 8 bases. CDR1 MDHEN and CDR2 SYDVKM come from the germline V gene. The CDR3 sequence is 16 residues long. J lost 0 bases, V lost 5 bases, and 6 bases had no gene match. CDR3 region: CASSPRGQVSNQPQHF. Here the CDR3 DNA reads TGTGCCAGCAGTCCCAGGGGACAGGTTAGCAATCAGCCCCAGCATTTT.

This clone was seen only once. This chain links TRBV7-2 with TRBJ1-1, with D unresolved. Per germline, CDR1 SGHTA and CDR2 FQGNSA. This CDR3 has 17 residues. V lost 4 bases to trimming and J lost 6 bases, with 24 bases between them. The CDR3 is CASSSPTESLERAEAFF. In nucleotides, the CDR3 is TGTGCCAGCAGCTCCCCGACCGAATCTCTGGAGAGAGCTGAAGCTTTCTTT.